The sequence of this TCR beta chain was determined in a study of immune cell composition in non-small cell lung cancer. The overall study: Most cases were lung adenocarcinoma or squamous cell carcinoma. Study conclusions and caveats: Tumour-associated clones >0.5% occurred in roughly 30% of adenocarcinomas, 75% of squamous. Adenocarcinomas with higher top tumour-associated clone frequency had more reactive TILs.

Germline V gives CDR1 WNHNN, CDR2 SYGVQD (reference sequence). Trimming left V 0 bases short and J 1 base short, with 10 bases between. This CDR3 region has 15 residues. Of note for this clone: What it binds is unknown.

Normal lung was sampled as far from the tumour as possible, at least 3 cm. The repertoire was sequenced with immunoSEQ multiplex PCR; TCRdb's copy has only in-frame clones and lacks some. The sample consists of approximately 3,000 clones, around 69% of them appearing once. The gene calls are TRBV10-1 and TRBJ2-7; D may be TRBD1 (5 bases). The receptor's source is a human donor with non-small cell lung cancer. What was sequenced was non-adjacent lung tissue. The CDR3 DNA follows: TGCGCCAGCAGTGAGTCGTTGGCAGGGTCCTACGAGCAGTACTTC. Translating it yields CASSESLAGSYEQYF.